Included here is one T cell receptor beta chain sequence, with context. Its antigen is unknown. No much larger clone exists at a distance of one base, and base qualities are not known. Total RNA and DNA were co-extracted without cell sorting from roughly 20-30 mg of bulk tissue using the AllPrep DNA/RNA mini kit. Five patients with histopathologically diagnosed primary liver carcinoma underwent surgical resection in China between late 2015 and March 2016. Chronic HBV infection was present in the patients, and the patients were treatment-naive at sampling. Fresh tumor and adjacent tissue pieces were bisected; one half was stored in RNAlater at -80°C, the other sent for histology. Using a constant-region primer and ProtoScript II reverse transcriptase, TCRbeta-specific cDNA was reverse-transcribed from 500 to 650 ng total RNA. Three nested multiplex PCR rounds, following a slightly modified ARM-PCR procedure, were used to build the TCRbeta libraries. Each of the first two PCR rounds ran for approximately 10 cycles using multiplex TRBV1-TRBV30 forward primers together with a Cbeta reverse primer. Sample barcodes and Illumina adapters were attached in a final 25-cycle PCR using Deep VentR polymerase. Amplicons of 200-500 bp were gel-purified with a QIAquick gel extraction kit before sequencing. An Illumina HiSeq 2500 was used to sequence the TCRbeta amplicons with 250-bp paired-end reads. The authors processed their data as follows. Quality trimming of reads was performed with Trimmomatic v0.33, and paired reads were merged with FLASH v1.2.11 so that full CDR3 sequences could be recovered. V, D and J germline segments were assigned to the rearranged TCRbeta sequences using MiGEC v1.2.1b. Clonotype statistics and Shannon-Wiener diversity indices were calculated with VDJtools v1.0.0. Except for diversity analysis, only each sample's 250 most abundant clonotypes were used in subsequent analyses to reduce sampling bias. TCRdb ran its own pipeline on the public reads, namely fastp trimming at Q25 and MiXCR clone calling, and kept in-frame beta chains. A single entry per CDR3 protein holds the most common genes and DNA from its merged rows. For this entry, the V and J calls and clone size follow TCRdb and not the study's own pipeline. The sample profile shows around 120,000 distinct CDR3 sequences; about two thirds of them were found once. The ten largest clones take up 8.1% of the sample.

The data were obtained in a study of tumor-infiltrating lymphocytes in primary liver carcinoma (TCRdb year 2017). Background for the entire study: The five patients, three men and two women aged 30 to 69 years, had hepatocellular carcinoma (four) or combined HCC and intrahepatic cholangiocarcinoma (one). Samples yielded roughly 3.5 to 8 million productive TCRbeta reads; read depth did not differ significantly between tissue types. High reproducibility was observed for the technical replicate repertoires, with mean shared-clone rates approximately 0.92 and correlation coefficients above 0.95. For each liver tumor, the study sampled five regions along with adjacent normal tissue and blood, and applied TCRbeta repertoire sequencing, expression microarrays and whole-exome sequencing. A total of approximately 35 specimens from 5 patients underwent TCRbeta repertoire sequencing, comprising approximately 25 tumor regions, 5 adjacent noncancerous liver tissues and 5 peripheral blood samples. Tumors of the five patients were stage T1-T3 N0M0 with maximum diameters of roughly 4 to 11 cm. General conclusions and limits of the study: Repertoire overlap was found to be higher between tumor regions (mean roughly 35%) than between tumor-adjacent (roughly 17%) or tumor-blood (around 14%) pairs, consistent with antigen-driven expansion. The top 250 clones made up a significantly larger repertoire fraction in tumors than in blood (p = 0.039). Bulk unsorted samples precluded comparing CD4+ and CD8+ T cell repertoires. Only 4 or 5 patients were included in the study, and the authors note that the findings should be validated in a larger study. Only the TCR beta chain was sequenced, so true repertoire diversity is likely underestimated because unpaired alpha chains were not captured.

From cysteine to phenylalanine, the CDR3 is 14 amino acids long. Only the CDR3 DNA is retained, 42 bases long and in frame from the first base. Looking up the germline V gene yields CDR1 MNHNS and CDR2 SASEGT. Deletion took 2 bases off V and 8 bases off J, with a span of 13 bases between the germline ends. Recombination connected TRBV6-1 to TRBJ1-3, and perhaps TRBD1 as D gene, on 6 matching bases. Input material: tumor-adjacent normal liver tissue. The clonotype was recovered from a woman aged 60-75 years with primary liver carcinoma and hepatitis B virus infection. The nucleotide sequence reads TGTGCCAGCAGTGAACTTCACAGGGCTGACACCATATATTTT. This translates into CASSELHRADTIYF.